The 27 T cell receptor beta chains below come from one sample, sequenced in a study of blood T cell repertoires in COVID-19. The assay was immunoSEQ multiplex PCR, and TCRdb's table has in-frame clones only and misses some. In the table there are about 310,000 clones, around 90% of which are singletons. The sequencing input was PBMCs or T cells enriched from blood (not recorded which). All receptors come from a young woman who had recovered from COVID-19.

The rearrangement links TRBV7-6 to TRBJ2-3, with a tentative D call TRBD2 (6 bases). Germline V gives CDR1 SGHVS, CDR2 FNYEAQ. The CDR3 runs 15 residues. The ends were cut back, 0 bases at V and 0 bases at J, with 7 bases in the middle. The CDR3: CASSLAGLSTDTQYF. As DNA, the CDR3 is TGTGCCAGCAGCTTAGCGGGACTGAGCACAGATACGCAGTATTTT.

The V gene is TRBV7-9, the J gene TRBJ2-3, with 10 bases that match TRBD2. Germline V lookup: CDR1 SEHNR, CDR2 FQNEAQ (reference sequence). The junction had 5 bases not matched to a gene; V was cut back by 5 bases and J by 0 bases. The CDR3 has 16 amino acids. CDR3 sequence (DNA): TGTGCCAGCAGCCCCCGGACTAGCGGAAGCACAGATACGCAGTATTTT. Translated, it gives CASSPRTSGSTDTQYF.

The chain combines TRBV4-3 with TRBJ1-4; 7 nucleotides align to TRBD1. The ends lost 0 bases at V and 7 bases at J; junction bases unmatched: 11. The CDR3 runs to 17 residues. From germline, CDR1 is LGHNA and CDR2 YSLEER. CDR3 residues: CASSQEKRTGAGEKLFF. The CDR3 nucleotides read TGCGCCAGCAGCCAAGAGAAACGAACAGGGGCGGGTGAAAAACTGTTTTTT.

The rearrangement links TRBV6-5 to TRBJ2-7; 11 nucleotides align to TRBD1. The V and J ends lost 0 bases and 4 bases, in that order; junction bases with no gene match: 2. CDR1 MNHEY and CDR2 SVGAGI come from the germline V gene. The CDR3 spans 15 residues. In DNA form, the CDR3 reads TGTGCCAGCAGTTACTCCGGACAGGGGGCGTACGAGCAGTACTTC. Translating it yields CASSYSGQGAYEQYF.

CDR3 sequence (DNA): TGTGCCAGCATGGAGCCTGCTAGGTCGGTGGAGTTCTTC. Amino acids: CASMEPARSVEFF. The chain couples TRBV6-5 to TRBJ2-1; D gene ambiguous. Germline CDR1 reads MNHEY; CDR2 reads SVGAGI. V lost 7 bases and J 14 bases, leaving 21 bases between the germline ends. This CDR3 is built from 13 residues.

This chain links TRBV6-2 or TRBV6-3 with TRBJ2-3, with 10 bases lining up with TRBD2. Germline-derived CDR1 and CDR2 are MNHEY and SVGEGT. The V and J ends lost 2 bases and 0 bases, in that order; junction bases with no gene match: 8. This CDR3 contains 18 residues. The chain's CDR3 is CASSYVASGGRSTDTQYF. DNA for the CDR3: TGTGCCAGCAGTTACGTGGCTAGCGGGGGCCGAAGCACAGATACGCAGTATTTT.

This clone was detected a few times. The V and J genes are TRBV3-1 (or the pseudogene TRBV3-2) and TRBJ1-4, with 7 bases aligning to TRBD1. The trim removed 4 bases at V and 0 bases at J, leaving 5 bases unmatched. This CDR3 is built from 16 residues. Germline lookup yields CDR1 LGHDT and CDR2 YNNKEL (reference sequence). CDR3 in amino acids: CASSPGTDATNEKLFF. The CDR3 DNA reads as TGTGCCAGCAGCCCCGGGACAGATGCAACTAATGAAAAACTGTTTTTT.

The V call is TRBV27, the J call TRBJ1-2, with no clear D. V shed 5 bases and J shed 7 bases, with 14 bases lying between them. CDR1 MNHEY and CDR2 SMNVEV come from the germline V gene (reference sequence). This CDR3 has 13 amino acids. CDR3 sequence: CASSALSRGGYTF. The CDR3 DNA reads TGTGCCAGCAGTGCCCTCTCCCGGGGTGGCTACACCTTC.

This clone was detected only a few times. The chain carries TRBV4-1 and TRBJ1-4, with 7 positions matching TRBD1. Germline V lookup: CDR1 MGHRA, CDR2 YSYEKL. V was clipped by 4 bases and J by 8 bases; unmatched bases: 7. The CDR3 extends over 14 amino acids. The CDR3 region has the DNA TGCGCCAGCAGCCCTTTACGGGACAGCGAAAAACTGTTTTTT. It translates to CASSPLRDSEKLFF.

There are a few counts of this clone. The chain combines TRBV7-9 with TRBJ2-2; 12 bases match TRBD2. The CDR3 consists of 16 residues. V was clipped by 5 bases and J by 5 bases; unmatched bases: 6. Germline V gene lookup returns CDR1 SEHNR and CDR2 FQNEAQ (reference sequence). The CDR3 sequence is CASSKLAGGRTGELFF. CDR3 in DNA: TGTGCCAGCAGCAAGCTAGCGGGGGGGCGTACCGGGGAGCTGTTTTTT.

The gene calls are TRBV4-1 and TRBJ2-7; D possibly corresponds to TRBD2 (6 bases). The CDR3 length is 12 residues. Germline lookup yields CDR1 MGHRA and CDR2 YSYEKL. Trimming removed 5 bases at V and 6 bases at J, with 11 bases between. The DNA for the CDR3 is TGCGCCAGCAGCGGAGGGTTAGGCGAGCAGTACTTC. Its translation is CASSGGLGEQYF.

This sequence joins TRBV28 and TRBJ1-2; D uncertain. Germline V gene data show CDR1 as MDHEN and CDR2 as SYDVKM. The CDR3 sequence is 14 residues long. Trimming removed 7 bases at V and 5 bases at J, with 17 bases between. The CDR3 here is CASNVLQRGYGYTF. The CDR3 nucleotides read TGTGCCAGCAACGTATTGCAGAGAGGGTATGGCTACACCTTC.

This clone has a single count. V usage is TRBV11-3 and J usage is TRBJ2-3, with 14 nucleotides matching TRBD2. Germline CDR1 SGHNT, CDR2 YENEEA. V trimming: 0 bases; J trimming: 3 bases; junction bases outside the gene matches: 2. The CDR3 totals 17 residues. CDR3 nucleotide sequence: TGTGCCAGCAGCTTAGAAGGGACTAGCGGGAGAACAGATACGCAGTATTTT. It codes for CASSLEGTSGRTDTQYF.

This rearrangement joins TRBV28 to TRBJ1-2, with TRBD1 matching over 12 bases. With 5 bases clipped from V and 7 bases from J, the junction kept 8 bases outside the gene matches. The CDR3 extends over 15 amino acids. The germline V gene encodes CDR1 MDHEN and CDR2 SYDVKM. DNA for the CDR3: TGTGCCAGCAGTCGTCCGGGACAGGGGGCTGGTGGCTACACCTTC. The encoded protein is CASSRPGQGAGGYTF.

The chain employs TRBV7-9 and TRBJ1-2; TRBD1 is a possible D gene (5 bases). The CDR3 sequence is 13 residues long. Trimming took 5 bases from V and 5 from J, leaving 12 bases between them. Germline CDR1 is SEHNR and CDR2 is FQNEAQ (reference sequence). Here the CDR3 DNA reads TGTGCCAGCAGCACGGACATCCCTTATGGCTACACCTTC. It is translated as CASSTDIPYGYTF.

This rearrangement joins TRBV28 to TRBJ1-6; TRBD1 matches 7 bases. The CDR3 loop spans 14 amino acids. CDR1 MDHEN and CDR2 SYDVKM come from the germline V gene. The V segment lost 6 bases and the J segment 5 bases; nucleotides outside the gene matches: 4. The CDR3 protein is CASRRDRNNSPLHF. The DNA for the CDR3 is TGTGCCAGCAGGCGGGACAGAAATAATTCACCCCTCCACTTT.

The chain employs TRBV19 and TRBJ2-7; 8 positions match TRBD1. Looked up from germline, CDR1 is LNHDA and CDR2 is SQIVND (reference sequence). The CDR3 length is 14 residues. The V segment lost 4 bases and the J segment 3 bases; nucleotides outside the gene matches: 5. Here the CDR3 reads CASSTQGQGYEQYF. For the CDR3, the DNA is TGTGCCAGTAGTACACAAGGACAGGGCTACGAGCAGTACTTC.

J is TRBJ1-6 and V is TRBV7-8, with D possibly being TRBD1 (5 bases). The CDR3 runs to 15 residues. Per germline, CDR1 SGHVS and CDR2 FQNEAQ. Deletions cut 0 bases from V and 9 bases from J, with 12 bases between. The CDR3 coding sequence is TGTGCCAGCAGCTTAGCGACACGGGGGGGTTCACCCCTCCACTTT. Translating it yields CASSLATRGGSPLHF.

V and J are TRBV27 and TRBJ2-5; D is possibly TRBD2 (7 bases). The V end lost 3 bases, the J end lost 4 bases, and 12 bases lay between the germline ends. CDR3 length: 14 residues. CDR1 is MNHEY, CDR2 SMNVEV, per germline (reference sequence). Here the CDR3 reads CASSFGGLGETQYF. The DNA of the CDR3 is TGTGCCAGCAGTTTCGGGGGGCTGGGAGAGACCCAGTACTTC.

V usage is TRBV7-6 and J usage is TRBJ2-7; no reliable D call. Trimming shortened V by 5 bases and J by 3 bases, and 11 bases separated the two germline ends. Germline V gene sequence: CDR1 SGHVS, CDR2 FNYEAQ. The CDR3 is made up of 13 amino acids. CDR3 nucleotides: TGTGCCAGCAGCCCAGGTACCGGCTACGAGCAGTACTTC. Encoded protein: CASSPGTGYEQYF. The whole variable domain, remainder taken from reference TRBV7-6 and TRBJ2-7, is GAGVSQSPRYKVTKRGQDVALRCDPISGHVSLYWYRQALGQGPEFLTYFNYEAQQDKSGLPNDRFSAERPEGSISTLTIQRTEQRDSAMYRCASSPGTGYEQYFGPGTRLTVT.

Only a few counts were recorded for this clone. J is TRBJ1-2 and V is TRBV27; TRBD1 aligns across 9 bases. J lost 8 bases, V lost 8 bases, and 9 bases had no gene match. CDR1 is MNHEY and CDR2 is SMNVEV in the germline V gene (reference sequence). The CDR3 covers 13 residues. CDR3 sequence reads: CASAAGQGLGYTF. The CDR3, as DNA: TGTGCCAGCGCCGCGGGACAGGGATTAGGCTACACCTTC.

CDR3 DNA sequence: TGTGCCAGCAGCTTAAACAGGGACACTGAAGCTTTCTTT. Residues: CASSLNRDTEAFF. V and J are TRBV7-3 and TRBJ1-1, with TRBD1 as a possible D gene (6 bases). This CDR3 contains 13 residues. The germline CDR1 and CDR2 sequences are SGHTA and FQGTGA. Trimming stripped 1 base from V and 3 bases from J, with 6 bases between.

V gene TRBV11-2 combines with J gene TRBJ1-1; D gene ambiguous. The CDR3 spans 15 residues. The V end was cut by 5 bases, the J end by 4 bases, with 17 bases between. Looked up from germline, CDR1 is SGHAT and CDR2 is FQNNGV. Here the CDR3 reads CASSRGPFDATEAFF. Here the CDR3 DNA reads TGTGCCAGCAGCCGGGGTCCGTTCGATGCCACTGAAGCTTTCTTT.

This clone was detected only once. The genes are TRBV7-9 and TRBJ1-1; the D is unclear. The CDR3 covers 13 residues. The V gene lost 1 base and the J gene lost 0 bases, with 3 bases spanning the gap. Germline assignment: CDR1 SEHNR and CDR2 FQNEAQ (reference sequence). The CDR3: CASSLVMNTEAFF. The CDR3 bases are TGTGCCAGCAGCTTAGTCATGAACACTGAAGCTTTCTTT.

J is TRBJ2-3 and V is TRBV11-2, with TRBD1 identical over 9 bases. CDR3 length: 15 amino acids. Germline V gene lookup returns CDR1 SGHAT and CDR2 FQNNGV. The V segment lost 6 bases and the J segment 5 bases; nucleotides outside the gene matches: 9. Here the CDR3 DNA reads TGTGCCAGCAGGCGGCCGGGACAGGGAGGAGATACGCAGTATTTT. Encoded protein: CASRRPGQGGDTQYF.

The chain joins TRBV5-1 to TRBJ1-2; TRBD1 agrees at 7 bases. Germline-derived CDR1 and CDR2 are SGHRS and YFSETQ. The CDR3 covers 15 residues. Trimming cost V 4 bases and J 7 bases; bases outside gene matches: 13. CDR3 residues: CASSAIQGTAVGYTF. CDR3 coding DNA: TGCGCCAGCAGCGCCATACAGGGGACCGCTGTTGGCTACACCTTC.

The rearrangement links TRBV5-1 to TRBJ2-2; TRBD1 is a possible D gene (6 bases). This CDR3 region has 17 residues. The germline V and J ends were trimmed by 4 bases and 0 bases, with 16 bases remaining between them. Germline V lookup: CDR1 SGHRS, CDR2 YFSETQ. The CDR3 loop reads CASSRRSGTTNTGELFF. CDR3 bases: TGCGCCAGCAGCAGGAGGTCCGGGACAACGAACACCGGGGAGCTGTTTTTT.